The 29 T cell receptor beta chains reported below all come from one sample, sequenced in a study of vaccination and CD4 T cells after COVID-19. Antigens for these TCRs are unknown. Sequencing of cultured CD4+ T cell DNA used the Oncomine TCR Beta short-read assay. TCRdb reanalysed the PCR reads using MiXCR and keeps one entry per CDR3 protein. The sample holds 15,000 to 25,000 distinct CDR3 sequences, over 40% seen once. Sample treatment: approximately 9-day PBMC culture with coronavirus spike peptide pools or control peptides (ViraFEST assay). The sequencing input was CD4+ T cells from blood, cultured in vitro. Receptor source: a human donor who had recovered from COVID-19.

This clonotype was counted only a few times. CDR3 DNA sequence: TGTGCCAGCAGCTCGGGACCCGCCGAAGGGACCCAGTACTTC. Protein product: CASSSGPAEGTQYF. This chain joins TRBV5-8 and TRBJ2-5; D is tentatively TRBD1 or TRBD2 (5 bases each). The CDR3 covers 14 residues. V was shortened by 3 bases and J by 7 bases, with 16 bases between the two germline ends. Germline lookup yields CDR1 SGHTS and CDR2 YDEGEE.

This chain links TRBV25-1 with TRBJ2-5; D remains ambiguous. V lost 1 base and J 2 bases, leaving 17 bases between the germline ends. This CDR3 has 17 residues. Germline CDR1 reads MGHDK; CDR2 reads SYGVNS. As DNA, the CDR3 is TGTGCCAGCAGTGAATCTCGCCCGGACCCGTGGCAAGAGACCCAGTACTTC. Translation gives CASSESRPDPWQETQYF.

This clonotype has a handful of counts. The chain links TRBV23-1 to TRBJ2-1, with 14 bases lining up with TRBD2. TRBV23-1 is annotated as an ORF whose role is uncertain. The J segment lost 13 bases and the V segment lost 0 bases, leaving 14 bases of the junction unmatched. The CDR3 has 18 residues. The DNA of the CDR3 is TGCGCCAGCAGTCAATCGGGGCAGGTACGGACTAGCGGGGGGAATCAGTTCTTC. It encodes CASSQSGQVRTSGGNQFF.

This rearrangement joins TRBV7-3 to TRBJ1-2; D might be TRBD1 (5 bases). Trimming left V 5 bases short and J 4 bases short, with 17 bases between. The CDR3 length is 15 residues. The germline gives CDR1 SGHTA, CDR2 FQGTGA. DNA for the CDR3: TGTGCCAGCAGCCGTGAGGCGAGGGGAGCCTATGGCTACACCTTC. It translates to CASSREARGAYGYTF.

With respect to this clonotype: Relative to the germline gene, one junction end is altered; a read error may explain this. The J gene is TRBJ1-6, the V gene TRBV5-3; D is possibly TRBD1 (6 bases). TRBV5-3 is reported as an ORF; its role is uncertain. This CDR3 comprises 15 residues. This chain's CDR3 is CASSLGGADYSPLHF. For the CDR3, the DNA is TGTGCCAGCAGCTTGGGGGGCGCTGATTATTCACCCCTCCACTTT.

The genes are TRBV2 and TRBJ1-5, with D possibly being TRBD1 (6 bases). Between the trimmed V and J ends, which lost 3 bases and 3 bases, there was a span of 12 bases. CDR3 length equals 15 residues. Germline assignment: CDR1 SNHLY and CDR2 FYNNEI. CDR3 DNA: TGTGCCAGCAGTGACAGGGGCGCTAACAATCAGCCCCAGCATTTT. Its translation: CASSDRGANNQPQHF.

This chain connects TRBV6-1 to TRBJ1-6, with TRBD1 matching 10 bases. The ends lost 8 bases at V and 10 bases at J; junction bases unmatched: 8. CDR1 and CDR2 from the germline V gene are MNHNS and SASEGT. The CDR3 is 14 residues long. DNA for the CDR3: TGTGCCAGCGCTGGCCGGGACAGGGGATCACCCCTCCACTTT. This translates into CASAGRDRGSPLHF.

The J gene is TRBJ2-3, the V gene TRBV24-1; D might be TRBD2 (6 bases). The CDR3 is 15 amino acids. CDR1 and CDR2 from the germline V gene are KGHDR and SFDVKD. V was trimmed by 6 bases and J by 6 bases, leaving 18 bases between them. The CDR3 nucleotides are TGTGCCACCAGTCCGGACTTTACGGCGGGGGATACGCAGTATTTT. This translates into CATSPDFTAGDTQYF.

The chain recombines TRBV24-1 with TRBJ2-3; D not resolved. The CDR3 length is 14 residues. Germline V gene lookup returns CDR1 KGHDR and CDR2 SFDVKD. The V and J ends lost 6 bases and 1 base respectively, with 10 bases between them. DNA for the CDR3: TGTGCCACCAGTCGTACCAGAGGCACAGATACGCAGTATTTT. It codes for CATSRTRGTDTQYF.

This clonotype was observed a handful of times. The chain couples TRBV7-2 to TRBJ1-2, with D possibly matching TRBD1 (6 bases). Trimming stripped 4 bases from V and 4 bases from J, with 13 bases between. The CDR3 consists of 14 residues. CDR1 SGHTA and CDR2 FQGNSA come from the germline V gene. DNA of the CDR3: TGTGCCAGCAGCTCCGGGGGCTTTATCTATGGCTACACCTTC. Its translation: CASSSGGFIYGYTF. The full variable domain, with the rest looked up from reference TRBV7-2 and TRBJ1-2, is GAGVSQSPSNKVTEKGKDVELRCDPISGHTALYWYRQSLGQGLEFLIYFQGNSAPDKSGLPSDRFSAERTGGSVSTLTIQRTQQEDSAVYLCASSSGGFIYGYTFGSGTRLTVV.

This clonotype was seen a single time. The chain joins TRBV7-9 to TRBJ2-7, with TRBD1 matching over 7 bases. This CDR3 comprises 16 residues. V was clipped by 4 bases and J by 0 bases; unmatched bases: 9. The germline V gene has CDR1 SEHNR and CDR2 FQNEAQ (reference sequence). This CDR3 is CASSSGWDSGSYEQYF. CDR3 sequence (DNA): TGTGCCAGCAGCTCCGGTTGGGACAGTGGCTCCTACGAGCAGTACTTC.

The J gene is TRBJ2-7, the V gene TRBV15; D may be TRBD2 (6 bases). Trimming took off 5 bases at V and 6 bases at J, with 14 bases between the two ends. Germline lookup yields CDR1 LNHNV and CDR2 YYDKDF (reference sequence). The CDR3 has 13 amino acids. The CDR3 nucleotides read TGTGCCACCAGCGGCGGGACTTGGGGCGAGCAGTACTTC. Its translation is CATSGGTWGEQYF.

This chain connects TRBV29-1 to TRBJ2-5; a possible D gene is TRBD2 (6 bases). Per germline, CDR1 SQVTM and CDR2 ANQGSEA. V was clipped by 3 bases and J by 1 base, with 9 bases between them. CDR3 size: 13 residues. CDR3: CSVESGPQETQYF. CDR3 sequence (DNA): TGCAGCGTTGAGAGCGGGCCCCAAGAGACCCAGTACTTC.

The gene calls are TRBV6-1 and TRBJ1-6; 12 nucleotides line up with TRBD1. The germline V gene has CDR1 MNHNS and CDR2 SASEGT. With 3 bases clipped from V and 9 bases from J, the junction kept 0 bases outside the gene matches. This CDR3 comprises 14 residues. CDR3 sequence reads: CASSEGQGASPLHF. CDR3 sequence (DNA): TGTGCCAGCAGTGAGGGACAGGGGGCTTCACCCCTCCACTTT.

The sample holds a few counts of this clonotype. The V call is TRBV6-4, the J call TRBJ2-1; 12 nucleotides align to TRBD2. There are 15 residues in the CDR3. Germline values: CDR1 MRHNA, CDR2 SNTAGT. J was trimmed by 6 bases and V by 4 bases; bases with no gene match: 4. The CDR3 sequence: CASSGSTSGSNEQFF. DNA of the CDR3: TGTGCCAGCAGTGGTTCGACTAGCGGGAGCAATGAGCAGTTCTTC.

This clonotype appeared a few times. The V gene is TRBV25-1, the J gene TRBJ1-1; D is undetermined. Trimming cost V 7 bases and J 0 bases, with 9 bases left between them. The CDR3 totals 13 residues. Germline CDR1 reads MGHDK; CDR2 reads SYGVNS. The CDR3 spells CASIGSMNTEAFF. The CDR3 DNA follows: TGTGCCAGCATCGGAAGTATGAACACTGAAGCTTTCTTT.

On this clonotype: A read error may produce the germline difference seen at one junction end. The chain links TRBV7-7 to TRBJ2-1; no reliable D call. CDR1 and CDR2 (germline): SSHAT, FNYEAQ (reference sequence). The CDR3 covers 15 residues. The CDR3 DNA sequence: TGTGCTAGCAGCTTAAGGGCCGGAGCCTACAATGAGCAGTTCTTC. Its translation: CASSLRAGAYNEQFF.

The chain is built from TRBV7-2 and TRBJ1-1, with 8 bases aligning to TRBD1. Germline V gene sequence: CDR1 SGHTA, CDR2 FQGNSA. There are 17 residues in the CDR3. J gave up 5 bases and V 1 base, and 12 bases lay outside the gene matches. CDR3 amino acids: CASSLDSGTGRRTEAFF. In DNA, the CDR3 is TGTGCCAGCAGCTTAGATTCTGGGACAGGCCGGAGGACTGAAGCTTTCTTT.

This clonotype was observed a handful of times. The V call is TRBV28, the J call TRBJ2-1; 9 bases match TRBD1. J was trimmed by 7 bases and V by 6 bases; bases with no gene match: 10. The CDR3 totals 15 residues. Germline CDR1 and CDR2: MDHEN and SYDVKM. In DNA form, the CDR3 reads TGTGCCAGCAGCTCCCGGACAGGGGTACGGAATGAGCAGTTCTTC. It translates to CASSSRTGVRNEQFF.

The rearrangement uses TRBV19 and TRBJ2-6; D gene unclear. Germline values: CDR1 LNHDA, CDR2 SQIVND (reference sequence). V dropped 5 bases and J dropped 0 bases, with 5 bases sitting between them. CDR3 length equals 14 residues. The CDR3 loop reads CASSRPSGANVLTF. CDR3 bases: TGTGCCAGTAGTCGTCCCTCTGGGGCCAACGTCCTGACTTTC. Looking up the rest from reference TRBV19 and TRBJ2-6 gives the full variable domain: DGGITQSPKYLFRKEGQNVTLSCEQNLNHDAMYWYRQDPGQGLRLIYYSQIVNDFQKGDIAEGYSVSREKKESFPLTVTSAQKNPTAFYLCASSRPSGANVLTFGAGSRLTVL.

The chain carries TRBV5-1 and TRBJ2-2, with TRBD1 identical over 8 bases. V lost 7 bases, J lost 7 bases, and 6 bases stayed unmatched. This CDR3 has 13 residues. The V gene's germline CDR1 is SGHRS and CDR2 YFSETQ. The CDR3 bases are TGCGCCAGCGGAACTACAGGGGGCGGGGAGCTGTTTTTT. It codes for CASGTTGGGELFF.

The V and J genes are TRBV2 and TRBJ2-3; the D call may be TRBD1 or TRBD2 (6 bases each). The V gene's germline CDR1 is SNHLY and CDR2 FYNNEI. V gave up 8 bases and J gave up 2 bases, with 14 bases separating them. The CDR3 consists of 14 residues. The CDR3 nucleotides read TGTGCCAGCGCGGGACAAGCGGACACAGATACGCAGTATTTT. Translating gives CASAGQADTDTQYF. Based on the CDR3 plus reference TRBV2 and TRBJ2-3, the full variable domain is EPEVTQTPSHQVTQMGQEVILRCVPISNHLYFYWYRQILGQKVEFLVSFYNNEISEKSEIFDDQFSVERPDGSNFTLKIRSTKLEDSAMYFCASAGQADTDTQYFGPGTRLTVL.

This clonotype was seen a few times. The CDR3 here is CAISESRTSGGASTDTQYF. CDR3 nucleotides: TGTGCCATCAGTGAGTCGAGAACTAGCGGGGGGGCGAGCACAGATACGCAGTATTTT. The gene calls are TRBV10-3 and TRBJ2-3; the match to TRBD2 covers 13 bases. This CDR3 comprises 19 residues. V lost 0 bases and J lost 0; bases outside the gene matches: 6. Germline CDR1 reads ENHRY; CDR2 reads SYGVKD.

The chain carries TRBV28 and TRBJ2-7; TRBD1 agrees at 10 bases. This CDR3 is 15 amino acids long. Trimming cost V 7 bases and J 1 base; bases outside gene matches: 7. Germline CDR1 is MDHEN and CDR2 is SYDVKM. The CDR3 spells CASTSADRGSYEQYF. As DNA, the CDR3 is TGTGCCAGCACCTCGGCGGACAGGGGGTCCTACGAGCAGTACTTC.

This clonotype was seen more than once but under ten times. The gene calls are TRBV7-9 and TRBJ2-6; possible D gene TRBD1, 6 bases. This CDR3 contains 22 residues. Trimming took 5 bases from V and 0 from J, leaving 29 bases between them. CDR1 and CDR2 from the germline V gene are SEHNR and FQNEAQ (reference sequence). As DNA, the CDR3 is TGTGCCAGCAGCCCCTGGCCCCACCGACCGGGACAACCATTCTCTGGGGCCAACGTCCTGACTTTC. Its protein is CASSPWPHRPGQPFSGANVLTF.

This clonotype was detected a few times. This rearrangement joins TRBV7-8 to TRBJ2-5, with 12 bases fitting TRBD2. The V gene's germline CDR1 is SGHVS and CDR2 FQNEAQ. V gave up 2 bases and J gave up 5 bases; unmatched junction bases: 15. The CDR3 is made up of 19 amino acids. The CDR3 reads CASSLRASGRATVEETQYF. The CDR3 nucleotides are TGTGCCAGCAGCTTAAGGGCTAGCGGGAGGGCCACGGTAGAGGAGACCCAGTACTTC. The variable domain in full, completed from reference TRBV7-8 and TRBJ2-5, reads GAGVSQSPRYKVAKRGQDVALRCDPISGHVSLFWYQQALGQGPEFLTYFQNEAQLDKSGLPSDRFFAERPEGSVSTLKIQRTQQEDSAVYLCASSLRASGRATVEETQYFGPGTRLLVL.

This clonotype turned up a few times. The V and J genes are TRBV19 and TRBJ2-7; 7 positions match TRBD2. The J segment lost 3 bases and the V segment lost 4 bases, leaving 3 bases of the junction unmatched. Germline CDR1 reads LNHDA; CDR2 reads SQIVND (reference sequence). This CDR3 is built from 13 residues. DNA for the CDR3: TGTGCCAGTAGTAGGGAGCGGGGCTACGAGCAGTACTTC. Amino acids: CASSRERGYEQYF.

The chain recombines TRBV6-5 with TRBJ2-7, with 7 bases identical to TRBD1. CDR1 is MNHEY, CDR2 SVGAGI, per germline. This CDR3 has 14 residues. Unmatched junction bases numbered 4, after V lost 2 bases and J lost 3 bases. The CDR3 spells CASSYKGGDYEQYF. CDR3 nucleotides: TGTGCCAGCAGTTACAAAGGGGGCGACTACGAGCAGTACTTC.

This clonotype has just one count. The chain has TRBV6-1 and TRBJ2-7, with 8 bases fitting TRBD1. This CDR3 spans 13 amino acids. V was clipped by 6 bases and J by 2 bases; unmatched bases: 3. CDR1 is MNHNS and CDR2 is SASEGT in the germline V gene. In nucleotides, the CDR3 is TGTGCCAGCAGGACAGGGGAGGCCTACGAGCAGTACTTC. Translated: CASRTGEAYEQYF.